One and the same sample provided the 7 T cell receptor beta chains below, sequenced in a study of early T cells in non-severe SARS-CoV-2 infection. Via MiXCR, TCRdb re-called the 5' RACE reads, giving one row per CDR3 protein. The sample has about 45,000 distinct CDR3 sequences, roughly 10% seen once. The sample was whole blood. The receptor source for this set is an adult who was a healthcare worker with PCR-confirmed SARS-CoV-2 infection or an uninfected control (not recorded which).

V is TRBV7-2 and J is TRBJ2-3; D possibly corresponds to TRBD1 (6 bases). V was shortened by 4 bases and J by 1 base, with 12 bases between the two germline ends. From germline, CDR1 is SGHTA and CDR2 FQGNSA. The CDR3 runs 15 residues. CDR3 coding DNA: TGTGCCAGCAGCTACAGGGTAGTCGGCACAGATACGCAGTATTTT. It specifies CASSYRVVGTDTQYF.

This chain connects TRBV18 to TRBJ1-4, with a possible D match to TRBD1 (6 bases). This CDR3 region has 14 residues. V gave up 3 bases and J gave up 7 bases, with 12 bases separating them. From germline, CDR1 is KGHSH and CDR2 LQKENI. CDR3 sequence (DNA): TGTGCCAGCTCACCGGGGGGCGCGGCTGAAAAACTGTTTTTT. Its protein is CASSPGGAAEKLFF.

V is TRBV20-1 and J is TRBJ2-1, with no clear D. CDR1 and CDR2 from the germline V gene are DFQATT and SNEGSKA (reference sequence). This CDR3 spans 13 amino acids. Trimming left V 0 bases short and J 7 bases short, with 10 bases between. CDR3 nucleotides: TGCAGTGCTAGAGATCCGGTCAATAATGAGCAGTTCTTC. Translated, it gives CSARDPVNNEQFF.

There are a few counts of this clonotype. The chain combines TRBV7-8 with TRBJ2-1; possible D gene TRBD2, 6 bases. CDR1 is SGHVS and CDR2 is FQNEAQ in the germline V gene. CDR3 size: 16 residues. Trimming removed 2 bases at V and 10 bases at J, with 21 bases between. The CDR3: CASSLRPGRTMREQFF. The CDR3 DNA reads TGTGCCAGCAGCTTAAGGCCGGGGAGGACAATGCGGGAGCAGTTCTTC. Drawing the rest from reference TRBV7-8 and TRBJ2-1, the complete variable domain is GAGVSQSPRYKVAKRGQDVALRCDPISGHVSLFWYQQALGQGPEFLTYFQNEAQLDKSGLPSDRFFAERPEGSVSTLKIQRTQQEDSAVYLCASSLRPGRTMREQFFGPGTRLTVL.

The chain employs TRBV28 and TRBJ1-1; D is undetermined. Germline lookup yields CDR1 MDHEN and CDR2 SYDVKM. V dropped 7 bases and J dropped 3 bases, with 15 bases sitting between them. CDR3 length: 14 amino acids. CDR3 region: CASKVDPTDTEAFF. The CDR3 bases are TGTGCCAGCAAGGTGGACCCGACGGACACTGAAGCTTTCTTT.

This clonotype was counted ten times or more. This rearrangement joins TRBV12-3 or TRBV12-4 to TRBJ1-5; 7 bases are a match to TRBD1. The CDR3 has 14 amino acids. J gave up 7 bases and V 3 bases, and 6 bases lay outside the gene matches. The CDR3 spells CASSFGGGGQPQHF. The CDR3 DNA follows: TGTGCCAGCAGTTTCGGAGGGGGCGGACAGCCCCAGCATTTT.

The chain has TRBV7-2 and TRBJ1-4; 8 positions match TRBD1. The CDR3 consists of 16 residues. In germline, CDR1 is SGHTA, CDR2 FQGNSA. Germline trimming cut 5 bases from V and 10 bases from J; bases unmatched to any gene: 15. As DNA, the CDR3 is TGTGCCAGCAGCCCCGACCGCCCAGGACAGGGTGGAAAACTGTTTTTT. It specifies CASSPDRPGQGGKLFF.